This T cell receptor (beta chain) was observed in a study of T cell repertoires in cytomegalovirus infection. Whole-study context: Through public TCR beta signatures, both CMV infection and matching HLA type were indicated.

Using its own MiXCR run on the reads, TCRdb lists one record per CDR3 protein. The table shows about 920,000 distinct CDR3 sequences, with roughly 31% occurring only once. Details on this clonotype: Its antigen is undetermined.

This CDR3 has 13 residues. CDR1 and CDR2 (germline): MNHNY, SVGAGI (reference sequence). The V gene lost 6 bases and the J gene lost 6 bases, with 14 bases spanning the gap. This receptor was taken from a human donor in good health (CMV status not recorded). Some clones in this sample may be carry-over from other donors' samples. The V and J genes are TRBV6-6 and TRBJ1-1, with D possibly being TRBD1 (5 bases). This specimen consisted of cultured CD8+ T cells from PBMCs, obtained from culture after CMV antigen stimulation. The CDR3 region has the DNA TGTGCCAGCAGATCCCAGGGAGGCGCTGAAGCTTTCTTT. Its translation is CASRSQGGAEAFF.